This TCR beta chain comes out of a study of blood T cell repertoires in COVID-19. Looking at the study overall: T cells, B-cell-depleted T cells, or PBMCs provided the cDNA or gDNA that served as material.

V lost 8 bases, J lost 1 base, and 3 bases lay in between. CDR3 length: 10 residues. Per germline, CDR1 WSHSY and CDR2 SAAADI. Categorization into cohorts depended on clinical history that participants reported. This clone was picked up a small number of times. Source study methods: Nucleated cell counts were estimated from reference gene primer amplification. Method: immunoSEQ multiplex PCR; TCRdb's copy keeps in-frame clones and lacks some. V and J calls and clone size follow that table, whereas D and trimming were derived from the DNA. The table includes some 490,000 clones, approximately 86% detected once.

The rearrangement uses TRBV10-2 and TRBJ2-7; D unresolved. Material for sequencing was PBMCs or T cells enriched from blood (not recorded which). The clonotype was recovered from a woman between 55 and 75 years old who had recovered from COVID-19. This CDR3 reads CASSSYEQYF. The CDR3 nucleotides are TGCGCCAGCTCGTCCTACGAGCAGTACTTC.